These 18 T cell receptor beta chains were sequenced from one sample in a study of blood T cell repertoires in COVID-19. Method: immunoSEQ multiplex PCR; TCRdb's copy keeps in-frame clones and lacks some. Of 400,000 or so clones in the sample, approximately 86% are singletons; the top ten hold roughly 3.1%. Material for sequencing was peripheral blood. These receptors were taken from a human donor in a cohort sampled during active COVID-19.

The V and J genes are TRBV6-5 and TRBJ1-3, with 7 positions matching TRBD1. The junction had 7 bases not matched to a gene; V was cut back by 10 bases and J by 4 bases. This CDR3 has 13 amino acids. In germline, CDR1 is MNHEY, CDR2 SVGAGI. The CDR3 region is CAIGTGQGNTIYF. CDR3 DNA: TGTGCCATCGGAACGGGACAGGGAAACACCATATATTTT.

The chain joins TRBV9 to TRBJ2-3; D gene ambiguous. CDR3 length: 15 amino acids. Germline V gene lookup returns CDR1 SGDLS and CDR2 YYNGEE. The V end lost 3 bases, the J end lost 2 bases, and 13 bases lay between the germline ends. CDR3 region: CASSALDPFTDTQYF. CDR3 in DNA: TGTGCCAGCAGCGCCCTAGACCCTTTCACAGATACGCAGTATTTT.

This CDR3 reads CASSSDRQETQYF. The CDR3 DNA sequence: TGTGCCAGCAGCTCGGACAGGCAAGAGACCCAGTACTTC. This sequence joins TRBV11-2 and TRBJ2-5; 7 nucleotides align to TRBD1. Looked up from germline, CDR1 is SGHAT and CDR2 is FQNNGV. The CDR3 is 13 residues long. The J segment lost 2 bases and the V segment lost 4 bases, leaving 1 base of the junction unmatched.

The chain uses TRBV9 and TRBJ2-1; D is unresolved. The V gene's germline CDR1 is SGDLS and CDR2 YYNGEE. This CDR3 comprises 15 residues. The germline V and J ends were trimmed by 1 base and 9 bases, with 17 bases remaining between them. The CDR3 loop reads CASSVKPFAGVEQFF. The CDR3 nucleotides are TGTGCCAGCAGCGTAAAACCTTTCGCCGGAGTTGAGCAGTTCTTC.

The genes are TRBV3-1 (or the pseudogene TRBV3-2) and TRBJ1-1; D gene uncertain. Deletions cut 1 base from V and 7 bases from J, with 7 bases between. In germline, CDR1 is LGHDT, CDR2 YNNKEL (reference sequence). The CDR3 spans 12 residues. The CDR3 DNA follows: TGTGCCAGCAGCCAAGTGTACAGTGAAGCTTTCTTT. Its translation: CASSQVYSEAFF.

This sequence joins TRBV7-9 and TRBJ1-2; D is ambiguous. Germline CDR1 reads SEHNR; CDR2 reads FQNEAQ (reference sequence). The CDR3 is 13 amino acids. Trimming shortened V by 4 bases and J by 2 bases, and 8 bases separated the two germline ends. CDR3 region: CASSSGSNYGYTF. The CDR3 DNA sequence: TGTGCCAGCAGCTCAGGTTCAAACTATGGCTACACCTTC.

This clone was seen once. This chain uses TRBV27 with TRBJ2-1; D unresolved. Germline CDR1 and CDR2: MNHEY and SMNVEV (reference sequence). V shed 6 bases and J shed 0 bases, with 6 bases lying between them. The CDR3 loop spans 13 amino acids. The CDR3 loop reads CASSLNSYNEQFF. The CDR3 bases are TGTGCCAGCAGCCTAAACTCCTACAATGAGCAGTTCTTC.

In this sample, this clone turned up a few times. The chain recombines TRBV2 with TRBJ1-1; the match to TRBD1 covers 8 bases. This CDR3 region has 13 residues. CDR1 and CDR2 (germline): SNHLY, FYNNEI. V lost 6 bases and J lost 0; bases outside the gene matches: 0. The CDR3 DNA reads as TGTGCCAGCAGGACAGGGGTGAACACTGAAGCTTTCTTT. This gives the protein CASRTGVNTEAFF.

This clone was observed once. This chain connects TRBV3-1 (or the pseudogene TRBV3-2) to TRBJ2-7, with 7 bases that match TRBD2. Germline CDR1 is LGHDT and CDR2 is YNNKEL (reference sequence). V lost 2 bases to trimming and J lost 2 bases; unmatched junction nucleotides: 6. The CDR3 is 15 amino acids. In nucleotides, the CDR3 is TGTGCCAGCAGCCAATCGGGCGGGGGACCCTACGAGCAGTACTTC. This encodes CASSQSGGGPYEQYF.

This clone was recorded once. This chain links TRBV5-6 with TRBJ2-7; D is possibly TRBD2 (6 bases). Germline values: CDR1 SGHDT, CDR2 YYEEEE. The V end was cut by 2 bases, the J end by 4 bases, with 16 bases between. The CDR3 totals 15 residues. In nucleotides, the CDR3 is TGTGCCAGCAGCTTTTGGTTCGGGGGAAAATACGAGCAGTACTTC. Encoded protein: CASSFWFGGKYEQYF.

This chain connects TRBV9 to TRBJ1-2; maybe TRBD1 (6 bases). V was trimmed by 0 bases and J by 8 bases, leaving 11 bases between them. This CDR3 is 13 amino acids long. Germline assignment: CDR1 SGDLS and CDR2 YYNGEE. The CDR3 protein is CASSVGGPWGYTF. Here the CDR3 DNA reads TGTGCCAGCAGCGTAGGGGGGCCCTGGGGCTACACCTTC.

CDR3 bases: TGTGCCAGCAGCCGCCGACTAGCGGGGGATGTCACAGATACGCAGTATTTT. Protein product: CASSRRLAGDVTDTQYF. This chain joins TRBV3-1 (or the pseudogene TRBV3-2) and TRBJ2-3, with 12 bases that match TRBD2. Looked up from germline, CDR1 is LGHDT and CDR2 is YNNKEL (reference sequence). After removal of 4 bases from V and 2 bases from J, the junction contained 7 bases not matched to a gene. The CDR3 is 17 amino acids.

The rearrangement links TRBV29-1 to TRBJ2-7; possible D gene TRBD2, 5 bases. Looked up from germline, CDR1 is SQVTM and CDR2 is ANQGSEA. The CDR3 consists of 11 residues. Deletions cut 5 bases from V and 7 bases from J, with 12 bases between. DNA for the CDR3: TGCAGCGTTTCTTGGACGGGGGAGCAGTACTTC. Its translation is CSVSWTGEQYF.

This clone was detected only a few times. This chain uses TRBV6-4 with TRBJ2-6; 9 bases are a match to TRBD2. Germline V gives CDR1 MRHNA, CDR2 SNTAGT. Unmatched junction bases numbered 6, after V lost 6 bases and J lost 0 bases. CDR3 length: 17 amino acids. CDR3 DNA sequence: TGTGCCAGCAGCGAGGTAGCGGGAGTCTCTGGGGCCAACGTCCTGACTTTC. It yields the protein CASSEVAGVSGANVLTF.

The chain combines TRBV4-1 with TRBJ2-5, with D maybe TRBD1 (6 bases). Germline V gives CDR1 MGHRA, CDR2 YSYEKL. This CDR3 has 16 amino acids. V lost 0 bases and J lost 3, with 14 bases in between. This chain's CDR3 is CASSQDLRGQKETQYF. DNA for the CDR3: TGCGCCAGCAGCCAAGATCTAAGAGGACAGAAAGAGACCCAGTACTTC.

CDR3 region: CASSLAGDLETQYF. The CDR3 bases are TGTGCCAGCTCACTAGCGGGGGATTTGGAGACCCAGTACTTC. This chain joins TRBV18 and TRBJ2-5; TRBD2 matches 9 bases. The length of the CDR3 is 14 residues. Germline V gives CDR1 KGHSH, CDR2 LQKENI. Germline trimming cut 4 bases from V and 5 bases from J; bases unmatched to any gene: 5.

The chain has TRBV10-2 and TRBJ2-7, with 7 nucleotides matching TRBD1. With V trimmed by 6 bases and J by 0 bases, 5 bases remained unmatched. Per germline, CDR1 WSHSY and CDR2 SAAADI. The CDR3 extends over 14 amino acids. CDR3 in DNA: TGCGCCAGCAGGAACCAGGGGGACTCCTACGAGCAGTACTTC. Translated: CASRNQGDSYEQYF.

The chain uses TRBV4-1 and TRBJ1-1; D is ambiguous. Germline values: CDR1 MGHRA, CDR2 YSYEKL. The CDR3 is made up of 17 amino acids. V was trimmed by 3 bases and J by 0 bases, leaving 17 bases between them. The CDR3 coding sequence is TGCGCCAGCAGCCAGCTTGGTCTGAGGGCCATGAACACTGAAGCTTTCTTT. This encodes CASSQLGLRAMNTEAFF.